The entry below describes one T cell receptor beta chain. Its target is not known. The isolated RNA, all of it, was reverse transcribed, so expressed TCRB transcripts were what got sequenced. TCRdb's copy holds only in-frame clones and misses some; the assay was immunoSEQ multiplex PCR. The sample consists of about 260,000 clones, less than 30% of them appearing once. These data are taken from a study of beta chain features in type 1 diabetes. The wider study: Sorted cell examination encompassed approximately 110 million cells across all samples.

Germline CDR1 and CDR2: SNHLY and FYNNEI. The ends were cut back, 7 bases at V and 7 bases at J, with 14 bases in the middle. This CDR3 comprises 13 residues. A heparinised blood draw that averaged about 0.11 L was obtained once from each donor. Central memory, naive, regulatory and stem cell-like memory CD4+ cells were sorted by CD45RO/CCR7/CD25/CD127/CD95/CD27. Sorted populations all exceeded 95% purity. Study-level findings and limits: Significant though moderate, a shortening of TCRB CDR3s appeared in all four CD4+ subsets of Type 1 diabetes patients.

This TCR came from a woman under 40 with type 1 diabetes. This chain links TRBV2 with TRBJ1-5; D may be TRBD1 (6 bases). Sequencing input: naive CD4+ T cells from blood. The CDR3 nucleotides are TGTGCCAGCACCCAGACAGGAATGCAGCCCCAGCATTTT. This gives the protein CASTQTGMQPQHF.